This T cell receptor (beta chain) was captured in a study of T cells in Graves' hyperthyroidism and ophthalmopathy. RNA transcripts yielded amplified TCR beta CDR3 regions. The HTBI primer set served for first-round RT-PCR of the TCR CDR3. One entry per CDR3 protein results from TCRdb running MiXCR on the multiplex PCR reads. Of nearly 600,000 distinct CDR3 sequences listed, approximately 15% are singletons. Those patients with uncontrolled infection, other autoimmune disease, pregnancy or lactation were excluded. Study-level points and caveats: The model made its ophthalmopathy prediction, and onset followed a median approximately 6 months later.

The CDR3 loop spans 14 amino acids. CDR1 is DFQATT and CDR2 is SNEGSKA in the germline V gene (reference sequence). V was trimmed by 0 bases and J by 7 bases, leaving 12 bases between them. In its sample, this clonotype was seen many times. The antigen remains unidentified. The TCR originated in a woman in her twenties or thirties with Graves' hyperthyroidism that later progressed to Graves' ophthalmopathy. Sample: blood. The chain combines TRBV20-1 with TRBJ2-2; D is perhaps TRBD2 (6 bases). In nucleotides, the CDR3 is TGCAGTGCTAGAGATAGTCAGGGAGGCGGGGAGCTGTTTTTT. Its protein product is CSARDSQGGGELFF.